A single sample is the source of the 28 T cell receptor beta chains below, sequenced in a study of memory CD4+ T cells and cytomegalovirus serostatus. The sort gate was single viable CD3+CD4+CD8-CD45RO+ cells for memory CD4+ T cells. The repertoire was sequenced with immunoSEQ multiplex PCR; TCRdb's copy has only in-frame clones and lacks some. The profile covers about 92,000 clones, with 75% to 90% appearing a single time and 3.6% taken by the ten largest. The sequenced sample consisted of memory CD4+ T cells from blood. The receptors here all came from an adult in good health and CMV-seropositive.

The chain is built from TRBV7-2 and TRBJ2-1, with D perhaps given as TRBD1 or TRBD2 (5 bases each). This CDR3 comprises 16 residues. Germline CDR1 is SGHTA and CDR2 is FQGNSA. The germline V and J ends were trimmed by 5 bases and 0 bases, with 14 bases remaining between them. The CDR3: CASSLGTWSSYNEQFF. For the CDR3, the DNA is TGTGCCAGCAGCCTCGGGACGTGGAGCTCCTACAATGAGCAGTTCTTC.

The V and J genes are TRBV30 and TRBJ2-5, with D hard to call. The J call could be wrong; TRBJ2-7 is a better fit for the DNA end. This CDR3 has 13 amino acids. The germline V gene has CDR1 GTSNPN and CDR2 SVGIG (reference sequence). As DNA, the CDR3 is TGTGCCTGGAGGTCGAGTGACACCTACGAGCAGTACTTC. Residues: CAWRSSDTYEQYF.

V usage is TRBV4-2 and J usage is TRBJ1-4, with D possibly being TRBD1 (5 bases). Germline assignment: CDR1 LGHNA and CDR2 YNFKEQ. The CDR3 covers 15 residues. V lost 2 bases, J lost 3 bases, and 10 bases lay in between. CDR3 sequence (DNA): TGTGCCAGCAGCCAATTTGACAGACCTAATGAAAAACTGTTTTTT. Amino acids: CASSQFDRPNEKLFF.

This rearrangement joins TRBV1 to TRBJ2-1; the D call TRBD2 from the table was never checked on the DNA. TRBV1 is flagged as a pseudogene. The CDR3 contains 15 residues. The CDR3, as DNA: TGCACCAGCAGGGGGAGTAGGATCCCCTACAATGAGCAGTTCTTC. It codes for CTSRGSRIPYNEQFF.

The chain links TRBV5-1 to TRBJ2-3; D gene uncertain. Germline V gene data show CDR1 as SGHRS and CDR2 as YFSETQ. The CDR3 spans 14 residues. V was clipped by 1 base and J by 0 bases, with 6 bases between them. CDR3 amino acids: CASSLQRSTDTQYF. The CDR3 bases are TGCGCCAGCAGCTTGCAGCGTAGCACAGATACGCAGTATTTT.

V is TRBV4-1 and J is TRBJ2-5; 7 bases line up with TRBD1. Looked up from germline, CDR1 is MGHRA and CDR2 is YSYEKL. J lost 4 bases, V lost 1 base, and 6 bases had no gene match. This CDR3 has 15 amino acids. CDR3 amino acids: CASSQGGTAGETQYF. The CDR3 DNA follows: TGCGCCAGCAGCCAAGGTGGGACAGCAGGAGAGACCCAGTACTTC.

The chain combines TRBV13 with TRBJ2-5; TRBD2 matches at 9 bases. CDR3 length: 17 amino acids. With 8 bases clipped from V and 5 bases from J, the junction kept 18 bases outside the gene matches. The germline gives CDR1 PRHDT, CDR2 FYEKMQ (reference sequence). CDR3 sequence: CASGQPLGGLAWETQYF. In nucleotides, the CDR3 is TGTGCCAGCGGACAACCCCTGGGGGGACTAGCTTGGGAGACCCAGTACTTC. Using reference TRBV13 and TRBJ2-5 for the parts outside the CDR3, the full variable domain is AAGVIQSPRHLIKEKRETATLKCYPIPRHDTVYWYQQGPGQDPQFLISFYEKMQSDKGSIPDRFSAQQFSDYHSELNMSSLELGDSALYFCASGQPLGGLAWETQYFGPGTRLLVL.

This clone was counted a few times. The chain links TRBV15 to TRBJ2-5; the D call may be TRBD1 or TRBD2 (5 bases each). V lost 3 bases, J lost 2 bases, and 13 bases lay in between. This CDR3 has 15 residues. In germline, CDR1 is LNHNV, CDR2 YYDKDF (reference sequence). The CDR3: CATSRDPGPQETQYF. DNA for the CDR3: TGTGCCACCAGCAGGGATCCGGGGCCGCAAGAGACCCAGTACTTC.

The rearrangement uses TRBV28 and TRBJ2-2; TRBD2 matches 8 bases. CDR1 is MDHEN, CDR2 SYDVKM, per germline. V shed 6 bases and J 5 bases; nucleotides not matched to a gene: 5. The CDR3 consists of 14 residues. Here the CDR3 DNA reads TGTGCCAGCAGCCCCGGGACTAGGACCGGGGAGCTGTTTTTT. Encoded protein: CASSPGTRTGELFF.

The chain couples TRBV6-1 to TRBJ1-5; 8 bases agree with TRBD1. The trim removed 5 bases at V and 5 bases at J, leaving 8 bases unmatched. The CDR3 spans 15 residues. Germline V gives CDR1 MNHNS, CDR2 SASEGT. The CDR3 coding sequence is TGTGCCAGCAGTATACGGACAGGGTCCCATCAGCCCCAGCATTTT. Its protein product is CASSIRTGSHQPQHF.

The chain links TRBV7-2 to TRBJ1-2, with 8 bases matching TRBD1. V lost 4 bases and J lost 4; bases outside the gene matches: 5. This CDR3 spans 14 amino acids. Germline-derived CDR1 and CDR2 are SGHTA and FQGNSA. In DNA form, the CDR3 reads TGTGCCAGCAGCTACGGGACAGGATTCTATGGCTACACCTTC. Its protein is CASSYGTGFYGYTF. Filled out from reference TRBV7-2 and TRBJ1-2, the complete variable domain reads GAGVSQSPSNKVTEKGKDVELRCDPISGHTALYWYRQSLGQGLEFLIYFQGNSAPDKSGLPSDRFSAERTGGSVSTLTIQRTQQEDSAVYLCASSYGTGFYGYTFGSGTRLTVV.

V gene TRBV9 combines with J gene TRBJ2-1, with 7 bases that match TRBD2. This CDR3 region has 15 residues. V shed 0 bases, J shed 3 bases, and the junction held 3 bases outside the gene matches. The germline V gene encodes CDR1 SGDLS and CDR2 YYNGEE. The CDR3 DNA follows: TGTGCCAGCAGCGTAGAAGTAGCGGGCTACAATGAGCAGTTCTTC. Translating gives CASSVEVAGYNEQFF.

This chain connects TRBV6-1 to TRBJ1-5; maybe TRBD1 (6 bases). V lost 0 bases to trimming and J lost 7 bases, with 10 bases between them. From germline, CDR1 is MNHNS and CDR2 SASEGT. The CDR3 has 14 amino acids. CDR3 residues: CASSEAGGGQPQHF. In DNA form, the CDR3 reads TGTGCCAGCAGTGAAGCTGGGGGCGGCCAGCCCCAGCATTTT.

This chain links TRBV5-4 with TRBJ1-2; D not certain. Germline V gene sequence: CDR1 SGHNT, CDR2 YYREEE (reference sequence). Trimming removed 4 bases from V and 4 bases from J, with 20 bases in between. The CDR3 loop spans 16 amino acids. CDR3 sequence: CASSQNRREAGYGYTF. The CDR3 nucleotides read TGTGCCAGCAGCCAGAATCGGAGGGAGGCGGGCTATGGCTACACCTTC.

This rearrangement joins TRBV7-9 to TRBJ1-1; 7 bases line up with TRBD1. Germline assignment: CDR1 SEHNR and CDR2 FQNEAQ (reference sequence). V shed 6 bases and J 5 bases; nucleotides not matched to a gene: 9. The CDR3 covers 14 residues. DNA of the CDR3: TGTGCCAGCAGTCCCGACAGGGTATGGACTGAAGCTTTCTTT. Its protein product is CASSPDRVWTEAFF.

The chain recombines TRBV2 with TRBJ2-2; tentative D call: TRBD1 (5 bases). The CDR3 loop spans 14 amino acids. Germline loops: CDR1 SNHLY, CDR2 FYNNEI. V dropped 7 bases and J dropped 4 bases, with 13 bases sitting between them. The CDR3 DNA reads TGTGCCAGCATCATGGGGCTGCGCACCGGGGAGCTGTTTTTT. This codes for CASIMGLRTGELFF.

The sample holds one count of this clone. V and J are TRBV6-5 and TRBJ1-5; possible D gene TRBD1, 5 bases. Germline lookup yields CDR1 MNHEY and CDR2 SVGAGI. There are 15 residues in the CDR3. Trimming took 5 bases from V and 4 from J, leaving 15 bases between them. In DNA form, the CDR3 reads TGTGCCAGCAGTGTTAGGCAGGGACTAAATCAGCCCCAGCATTTT. Its translation is CASSVRQGLNQPQHF.

This clone was seen a single time. This rearrangement joins TRBV30 to TRBJ2-5; 8 bases line up with TRBD1. J was trimmed by 5 bases and V by 5 bases; bases with no gene match: 4. Germline CDR1 and CDR2: GTSNPN and SVGIG (reference sequence). This CDR3 spans 12 amino acids. The CDR3 loop is CAWSRTGETQYF. The DNA of the CDR3 is TGTGCCTGGTCAAGGACAGGGGAGACCCAGTACTTC. Based on the CDR3 plus reference TRBV30 and TRBJ2-5, the full variable domain is SQTIHQWPATLVQPVGSPLSLECTVEGTSNPNLYWYRQAAGRGLQLLFYSVGIGQISSEVPQNLSASRPQDRQFILSSKKLLLSDSGFYLCAWSRTGETQYFGPGTRLLVL.

The gene calls are TRBV5-4 and TRBJ2-4; D assignment may be TRBD1 or TRBD2 (6 bases each). Germline CDR1 reads SGHNT; CDR2 reads YYREEE (reference sequence). The CDR3 has 15 amino acids. The V end was cut by 0 bases, the J end by 6 bases, with 13 bases between. The CDR3 region is CASSLGGALGNIQYF. CDR3 coding DNA: TGTGCCAGCAGCTTGGGGGGGGCCCTCGGAAACATTCAGTACTTC.

The chain couples TRBV10-3 to TRBJ1-6, with TRBD1 as a possible D gene (6 bases). The CDR3 runs to 13 residues. Germline values: CDR1 ENHRY, CDR2 SYGVKD. V was trimmed by 8 bases and J by 6 bases, leaving 11 bases between them. The CDR3 nucleotides are TGTGCCATCGCAGGGGCCCCTAATTCACCCCTCCACTTT. Amino acids: CAIAGAPNSPLHF.

The rearrangement joins TRBV5-1 to TRBJ1-4; the match to TRBD1 covers 8 bases. V trimming: 4 bases; J trimming: 0 bases; junction bases outside the gene matches: 5. This CDR3 is built from 16 residues. Germline CDR1 reads SGHRS; CDR2 reads YFSETQ. The CDR3 DNA reads TGCGCCAGCAGCGGTACAGGGGGTACAACTAATGAAAAACTGTTTTTT. Translated, it gives CASSGTGGTTNEKLFF.

The chain links TRBV29-1 to TRBJ2-7; possible D gene TRBD2, 6 bases. The CDR3 contains 14 residues. V was shortened by 5 bases and J by 3 bases, with 17 bases between the two germline ends. From germline, CDR1 is SQVTM and CDR2 ANQGSEA. The CDR3 nucleotides are TGCAGCGTTTACATGGAGGGCCTTAACTACGAGCAGTACTTC. Its protein is CSVYMEGLNYEQYF.

This clone was seen once. The chain links TRBV21-1 to TRBJ1-2; the D segment call TRBD1 is taken from the table without a DNA check. TRBV21-1 is designated a pseudogene. This CDR3 contains 15 residues. DNA of the CDR3: TGTGCCAGCGGGCCAGTGCAGCAAATTAACTATGGCTACACCTTC. Translating it yields CASGPVQQINYGYTF.

The chain combines TRBV2 with TRBJ2-2; D is ambiguous. CDR1 is SNHLY and CDR2 is FYNNEI in the germline V gene. The CDR3 extends over 13 amino acids. With 4 bases removed from V and 5 bases from J, the gap between germline ends came to 8 bases. DNA for the CDR3: TGTGCCAGCAGTGTAACTAAGACCGGGGAGCTGTTTTTT. It translates to CASSVTKTGELFF. Looking up the rest from reference TRBV2 and TRBJ2-2 gives the full variable domain: EPEVTQTPSHQVTQMGQEVILRCVPISNHLYFYWYRQILGQKVEFLVSFYNNEISEKSEIFDDQFSVERPDGSNFTLKIRSTKLEDSAMYFCASSVTKTGELFFGEGSRLTVL.

V and J are TRBV6-1 and TRBJ1-5; a possible D gene is TRBD1 (5 bases). The V gene lost 1 base and the J gene lost 7 bases, with 11 bases spanning the gap. Germline assignment: CDR1 MNHNS and CDR2 SASEGT. The CDR3 is 14 residues long. The CDR3 bases are TGTGCCAGCAGTGAAGGGGTGGAGGGGCAGCCCCAGCATTTT. Its translation is CASSEGVEGQPQHF.

This clone was seen only once. The chain links TRBV5-1 to TRBJ2-7; D is possibly TRBD1 or TRBD2 (5 bases each). The CDR3 sequence is 16 residues long. Germline CDR1 and CDR2: SGHRS and YFSETQ. Trimming took 0 bases from V and 2 from J, leaving 15 bases between them. In DNA, the CDR3 is TGCGCCAGCAGCTTGGAGGGGACGGGCGATACCTACGAGCAGTACTTC. Translating gives CASSLEGTGDTYEQYF.

This clone showed up just once. The rearrangement links TRBV11-3 to TRBJ2-1, with no clear D. There are 12 residues in the CDR3. Between the trimmed V and J ends, which lost 3 bases and 6 bases, there was a span of 6 bases. From germline, CDR1 is SGHNT and CDR2 YENEEA. DNA for the CDR3: TGTGCCAGCAGCTTCCGGCGCAATGAGCAGTTCTTC. Translated, it gives CASSFRRNEQFF.

V usage is TRBV28 and J usage is TRBJ2-7; 7 bases are shared with TRBD2. In germline, CDR1 is MDHEN, CDR2 SYDVKM. The CDR3 consists of 11 residues. The CDR3 bases are TGTACAGCGGGAACCCCCTACGAGCAGTACTTC. It codes for CTAGTPYEQYF. Full variable domain (rest looked up from reference TRBV28 and TRBJ2-7): DVKVTQSSRYLVKRTGEKVFLECVQDMDHENMFWYRQDPGLGLRLIYFSYDVKMKEKGDIPEGYSVSREKKERFSLILESASTNQTSMYLCTAGTPYEQYFGPGTRLTVT.